These 22 T cell receptor beta chains share one sample of origin, sequenced in a study of early T cells in non-severe SARS-CoV-2 infection. TCRdb re-called the 5' RACE reads with MiXCR, one entry per CDR3 protein. The repertoire includes approximately 69,000 distinct CDR3 sequences, 10% to 15% of them detected once, and around 4% sits in the top ten. The material sequenced was whole blood. The receptors were sampled from an adult who was a healthcare worker with PCR-confirmed SARS-CoV-2 infection or an uninfected control (not recorded which).

Many counts were recorded for this clonotype. The rearrangement uses TRBV5-1 and TRBJ2-1; TRBD2 is a possible D gene (5 bases). This CDR3 is built from 14 residues. The V end was cut by 1 base, the J end by 8 bases, with 13 bases between. Germline values: CDR1 SGHRS, CDR2 YFSETQ. The CDR3: CASSLMPAGDEQFF. In DNA, the CDR3 is TGCGCCAGCAGCTTGATGCCTGCCGGGGATGAGCAGTTCTTC.

This clonotype was recorded at least ten times. V gene TRBV12-3 or TRBV12-4 combines with J gene TRBJ2-7, with D unclear. The V and J ends lost 6 bases and 0 bases respectively, with 12 bases between them. This CDR3 spans 14 amino acids. CDR3 nucleotides: TGTGCCAGCAGGGCTCGTGCCAGCTCCTACGAGCAGTACTTC. Translation: CASRARASSYEQYF.

This clonotype was counted many times. CDR3 in amino acids: CASSLPLSNEQFF. Written as DNA, the CDR3 is TGTGCCAGCAGTTTACCCCTCAGCAATGAGCAGTTCTTC. The J gene is TRBJ2-1, the V gene TRBV28; D not certain. This CDR3 comprises 13 residues. The germline V gene encodes CDR1 MDHEN and CDR2 SYDVKM. V lost 2 bases and J 6 bases, leaving 8 bases between the germline ends.

This clonotype turned up a few times. The chain has TRBV3-1 and TRBJ2-4, with TRBD2 matching 11 bases. Germline CDR1 reads LGHDT; CDR2 reads YNNKEL (reference sequence). Trimming at V came to 3 bases and at J to 7 bases, leaving 2 bases not matched to a gene. CDR3 length: 14 residues. The DNA of the CDR3 is TGTGCCAGCAGCCATCTAGCGGGAGGTAACATTCAGTACTTC. Its translation: CASSHLAGGNIQYF.

This clonotype was picked up many times. This chain connects TRBV9 to TRBJ2-1; the D gene is possibly TRBD2 (6 bases). Between the trimmed V and J ends, which lost 0 bases and 5 bases, there was a span of 12 bases. Germline V lookup: CDR1 SGDLS, CDR2 YYNGEE. This CDR3 has 15 amino acids. This CDR3 is CASSVGGNAHNEQFF. CDR3 bases: TGTGCCAGCAGCGTAGGCGGGAATGCCCACAATGAGCAGTTCTTC.

This clonotype was recorded at least ten times. This rearrangement joins TRBV29-1 to TRBJ1-2; D uncertain. Germline-derived CDR1 and CDR2 are SQVTM and ANQGSEA. The V end lost 7 bases, the J end lost 2 bases, and 14 bases lay between the germline ends. The CDR3 is 13 residues long. CDR3 protein: CSAQGWENYGYTF. The CDR3 DNA sequence: TGCAGCGCCCAAGGTTGGGAGAACTATGGCTACACCTTC.

This clonotype was found a few times. Written as DNA, the CDR3 is TGTGCCAGCAGCTCGGACCGGAGGGGTGAGCAGTACTTC. This gives the protein CASSSDRRGEQYF. This chain connects TRBV7-2 to TRBJ2-7, with D possibly being TRBD2 (6 bases). The V and J ends lost 4 bases and 7 bases respectively, with 14 bases between them. The CDR3 totals 13 residues. Per germline, CDR1 SGHTA and CDR2 FQGNSA.

This clonotype showed up just a few times. This chain connects TRBV28 to TRBJ2-7; D gene uncertain. The CDR3 has 11 residues. V lost 5 bases and J lost 7, with 9 bases in between. Germline lookup yields CDR1 MDHEN and CDR2 SYDVKM. CDR3 residues: CASSPRREQYF. The CDR3 bases are TGTGCCAGCAGTCCTCGAAGGGAGCAGTACTTC.

This clonotype has at least ten counts. The V call is TRBV7-2, the J call TRBJ1-1, with 7 positions matching TRBD1. The germline V gene has CDR1 SGHTA and CDR2 FQGNSA. The V gene end was trimmed by 6 bases and the J gene end by 5 bases; junction bases not matched to a gene: 6. CDR3 length: 13 amino acids. CDR3 sequence (DNA): TGTGCCAGCAGACTCAACAGGGGAACTGAAGCTTTCTTT. It yields the protein CASRLNRGTEAFF.

This clonotype was observed a handful of times. The chain has TRBV20-1 and TRBJ2-6; D may be TRBD1 (6 bases). CDR3 length equals 17 residues. Germline loops: CDR1 DFQATT, CDR2 SNEGSKA (reference sequence). Deletions cut 5 bases from V and 0 bases from J, with 17 bases between. CDR3 sequence reads: CSAYPGHHPSGANVLTF. DNA for the CDR3: TGCAGTGCTTACCCGGGACACCATCCCTCTGGGGCCAACGTCCTGACTTTC.

J is TRBJ2-7 and V is TRBV9; D unresolved. CDR1 and CDR2 (germline): SGDLS, YYNGEE. The CDR3 extends over 13 amino acids. V shed 1 base and J shed 6 bases, with 11 bases lying between them. The CDR3 is CASSVTAQCEQYF. In nucleotides, the CDR3 is TGTGCCAGCAGCGTAACAGCACAATGCGAGCAGTACTTC.

This clonotype was seen a handful of times. V usage is TRBV3-1 and J usage is TRBJ2-3; D possibly corresponds to TRBD2 (5 bases). The CDR3 has 15 amino acids. V dropped 1 base and J dropped 4 bases, with 12 bases sitting between them. Germline V CDR1 and CDR2: LGHDT, YNNKEL (reference sequence). CDR3 nucleotide sequence: TGTGCCAGCAGCCAAGTAGTGGGAGCCGCAGATACGCAGTATTTT. It is translated as CASSQVVGAADTQYF.

This clonotype was observed at least ten times. The chain carries TRBV20-1 and TRBJ2-6; D is undetermined. The germline V gene has CDR1 DFQATT and CDR2 SNEGSKA (reference sequence). This CDR3 has 14 amino acids. V shed 3 bases and J shed 0 bases, with 6 bases lying between them. The CDR3, as DNA: TGCAGTGCTAGCAACCCCTCTGGGGCCAACGTCCTGACTTTC. Amino acid sequence: CSASNPSGANVLTF.

The sample holds many counts of this clonotype. CDR3 nucleotide sequence: TGTGCCAGCAGGGGGGGGCGGACTAGCGGCCAAGAGACCCAGTACTTC. Translating gives CASRGGRTSGQETQYF. V is TRBV27 and J is TRBJ2-5, with TRBD2 matching over 10 bases. Germline CDR1 MNHEY, CDR2 SMNVEV (reference sequence). This CDR3 region has 16 residues. The V and J ends lost 6 bases and 1 base, in that order; junction bases with no gene match: 8.

The chain recombines TRBV12-5 with TRBJ1-2; TRBD1 agrees at 8 bases. The CDR3 runs 12 residues. J lost 14 bases, V lost 5 bases, and 10 bases had no gene match. The germline gives CDR1 LGHNT, CDR2 FRNRAP. This chain's CDR3 is CASGTDPDRVTF. The CDR3 DNA follows: TGTGCTAGTGGTACCGACCCGGACAGGGTAACCTTC.

This clonotype was found many times. This chain joins TRBV29-1 and TRBJ1-2; 7 nucleotides agree with TRBD1. In germline, CDR1 is SQVTM, CDR2 ANQGSEA. The CDR3 loop spans 13 amino acids. The V segment lost 3 bases and the J segment 8 bases; nucleotides outside the gene matches: 9. This CDR3 is CSVDRQGLFGYTF. DNA of the CDR3: TGCAGCGTTGACCGACAGGGTCTTTTCGGCTACACCTTC.

The chain carries TRBV7-3 and TRBJ2-6; 9 bases are shared with TRBD2. The V gene end was trimmed by 4 bases and the J gene end by 2 bases; junction bases not matched to a gene: 6. Germline-derived CDR1 and CDR2 are SGHTA and FQGTGA. The CDR3 is 17 amino acids. The CDR3 loop is CASSSSGLAPGANVLTF. The CDR3 DNA is TGTGCCAGCAGCTCGTCGGGACTAGCTCCTGGGGCCAACGTCCTGACTTTC.

This clonotype was observed many times. The chain uses TRBV2 and TRBJ2-1; TRBD1 might be the D (5 bases). CDR3 length equals 11 residues. Trimming removed 6 bases at V and 8 bases at J, with 8 bases between. Germline CDR1 SNHLY, CDR2 FYNNEI. The CDR3 region has the DNA TGTGCCAGCAGGGGGCTCGATGAGCAGTTCTTC. It encodes CASRGLDEQFF.

This clonotype was seen at least ten times. This rearrangement joins TRBV29-1 to TRBJ2-5, with D possibly being TRBD2 (6 bases). CDR1 and CDR2 from the germline V gene are SQVTM and ANQGSEA. The CDR3 runs to 13 residues. The germline V and J ends were trimmed by 6 bases and 5 bases, with 16 bases remaining between them. The CDR3 is CSVFGSGEETQYF. Written as DNA, the CDR3 is TGCAGCGTATTCGGTAGCGGAGAGGAGACCCAGTACTTC.

Many counts were recorded for this clonotype. The chain has TRBV12-3 or TRBV12-4 and TRBJ2-7; TRBD1 aligns across 11 bases. V dropped 6 bases and J dropped 6; count of bases not matched to a gene: 4. This CDR3 has 13 amino acids. The CDR3, as DNA: TGTGCCAGCAGCCTAGGGACAGGGGGCGAGCAGTACTTC. This gives the protein CASSLGTGGEQYF.

The rearrangement uses TRBV11-3 and TRBJ2-7, with unresolved D. Deletions cut 2 bases from V and 5 bases from J, with 13 bases between. The CDR3 totals 14 residues. Germline-derived CDR1 and CDR2 are SGHNT and YENEEA. CDR3 DNA sequence: TGTGCCAGCAGCTTAAACCCCCAAAGTAACGAGCAGTACTTC. Its translation is CASSLNPQSNEQYF.

This clonotype was picked up a small number of times. The chain carries TRBV19 and TRBJ2-2; 9 bases line up with TRBD1. The J segment lost 7 bases and the V segment lost 1 base, leaving 4 bases of the junction unmatched. The CDR3 length is 15 residues. CDR1 and CDR2 (germline): LNHDA, SQIVND (reference sequence). In DNA, the CDR3 is TGTGCCAGTAGTATAGGGGACAGGGCATACGGGGAGCTGTTTTTT. It translates to CASSIGDRAYGELFF. The full variable domain, in which reference TRBV19 and TRBJ2-2 provide the parts outside the CDR3, is DGGITQSPKYLFRKEGQNVTLSCEQNLNHDAMYWYRQDPGQGLRLIYYSQIVNDFQKGDIAEGYSVSREKKESFPLTVTSAQKNPTAFYLCASSIGDRAYGELFFGEGSRLTVL.